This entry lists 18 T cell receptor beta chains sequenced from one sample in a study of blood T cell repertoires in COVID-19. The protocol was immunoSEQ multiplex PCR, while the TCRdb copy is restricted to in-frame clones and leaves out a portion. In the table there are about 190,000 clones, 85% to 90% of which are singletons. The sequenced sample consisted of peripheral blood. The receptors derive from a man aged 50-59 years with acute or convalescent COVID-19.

In DNA, the CDR3 is TGTGCCAGCAGTTTCGAGTCAGGGGGAACGATGCATCAGCCCCAGCATTTT. This codes for CASSFESGGTMHQPQHF. V gene TRBV28 combines with J gene TRBJ1-5; 7 positions agree with TRBD1. Germline assignment: CDR1 MDHEN and CDR2 SYDVKM. V was clipped by 3 bases and J by 5 bases; unmatched bases: 13. This CDR3 is 17 amino acids long.

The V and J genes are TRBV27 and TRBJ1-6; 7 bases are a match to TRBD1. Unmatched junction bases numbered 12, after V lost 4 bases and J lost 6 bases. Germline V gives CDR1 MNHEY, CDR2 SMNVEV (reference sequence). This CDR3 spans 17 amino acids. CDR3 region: CASSYYRGEGGNSPLHF. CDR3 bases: TGTGCCAGCAGTTACTACAGGGGTGAAGGGGGTAATTCACCCCTCCACTTT.

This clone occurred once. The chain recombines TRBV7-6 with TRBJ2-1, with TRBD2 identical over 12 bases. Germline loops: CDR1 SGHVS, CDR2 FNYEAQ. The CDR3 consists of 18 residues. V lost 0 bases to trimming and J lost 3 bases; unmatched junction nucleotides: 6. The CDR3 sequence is CASSLAPSGRADYNEQFF. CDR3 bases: TGTGCCAGCAGCTTAGCGCCTAGCGGGAGGGCCGACTACAATGAGCAGTTCTTC.

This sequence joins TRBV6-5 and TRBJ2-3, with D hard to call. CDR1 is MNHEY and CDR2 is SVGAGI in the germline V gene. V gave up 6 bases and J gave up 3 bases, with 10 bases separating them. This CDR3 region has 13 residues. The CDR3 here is CASRVEETDTQYF. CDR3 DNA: TGTGCCAGCAGGGTAGAGGAGACAGATACGCAGTATTTT.

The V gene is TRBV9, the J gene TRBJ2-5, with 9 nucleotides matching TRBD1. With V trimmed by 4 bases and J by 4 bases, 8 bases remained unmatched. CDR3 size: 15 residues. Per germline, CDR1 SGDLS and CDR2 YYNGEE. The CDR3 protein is CASSPGTGTIETQYF. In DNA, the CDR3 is TGTGCCAGCAGCCCCGGGACAGGGACAATAGAGACCCAGTACTTC.

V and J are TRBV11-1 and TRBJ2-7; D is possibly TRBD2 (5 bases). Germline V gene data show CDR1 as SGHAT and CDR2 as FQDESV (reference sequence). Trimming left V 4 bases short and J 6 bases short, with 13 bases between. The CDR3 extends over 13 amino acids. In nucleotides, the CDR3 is TGTGCCAGCAGCTACGGGAACTTTGGCGAGCAGTACGTC. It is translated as CASSYGNFGEQYV.

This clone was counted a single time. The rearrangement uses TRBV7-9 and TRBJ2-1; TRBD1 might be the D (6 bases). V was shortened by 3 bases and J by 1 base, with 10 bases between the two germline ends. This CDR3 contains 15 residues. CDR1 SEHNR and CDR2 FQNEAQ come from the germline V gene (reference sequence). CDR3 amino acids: CASSLGQGSYNEQFF. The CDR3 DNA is TGTGCCAGCAGCTTGGGGCAGGGGTCCTACAATGAGCAGTTCTTC.

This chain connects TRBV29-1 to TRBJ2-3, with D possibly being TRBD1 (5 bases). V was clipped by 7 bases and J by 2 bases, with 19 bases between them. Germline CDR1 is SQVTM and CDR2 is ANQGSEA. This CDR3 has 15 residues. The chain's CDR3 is CSALTTGTLTDTQYF. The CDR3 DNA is TGCAGCGCTCTGACCACAGGTACCCTCACAGATACGCAGTATTTT.

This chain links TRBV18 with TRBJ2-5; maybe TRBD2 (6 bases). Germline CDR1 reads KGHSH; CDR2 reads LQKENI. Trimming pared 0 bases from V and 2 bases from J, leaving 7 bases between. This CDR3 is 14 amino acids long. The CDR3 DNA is TGTGCCAGCTCACCACCGGCGGGACAAGAGACCCAGTACTTC. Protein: CASSPPAGQETQYF.

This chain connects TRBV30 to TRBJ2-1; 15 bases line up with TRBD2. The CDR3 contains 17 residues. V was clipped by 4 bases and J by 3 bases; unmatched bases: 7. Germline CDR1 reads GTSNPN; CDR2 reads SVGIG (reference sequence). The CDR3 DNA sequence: TGTGCCTGGACCACCGGGACTAGCGGGAGGCTCTACAATGAGCAGTTCTTC. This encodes CAWTTGTSGRLYNEQFF.

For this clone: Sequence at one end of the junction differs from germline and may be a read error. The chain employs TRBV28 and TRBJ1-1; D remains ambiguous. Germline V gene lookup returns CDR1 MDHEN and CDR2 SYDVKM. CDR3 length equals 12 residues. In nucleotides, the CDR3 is TGTGCCAGCAGCTCAGGCTCCCGTGAAGTTTTCTTT. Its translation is CASSSGSREVFF.

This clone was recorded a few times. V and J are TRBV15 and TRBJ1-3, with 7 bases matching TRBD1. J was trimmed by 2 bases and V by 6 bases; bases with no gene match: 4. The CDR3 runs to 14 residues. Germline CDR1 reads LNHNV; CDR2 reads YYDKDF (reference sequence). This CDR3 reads CATRRDRTGNTIYF. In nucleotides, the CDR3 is TGTGCCACCAGAAGGGACAGAACTGGAAACACCATATATTTT. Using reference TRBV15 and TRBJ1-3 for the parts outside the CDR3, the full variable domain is DAMVIQNPRYQVTQFGKPVTLSCSQTLNHNVMYWYQQKSSQAPKLLFHYYDKDFNNEADTPDNFQSRRPNTSFCFLDIRSPGLGDTAMYLCATRRDRTGNTIYFGEGSWLTVV.

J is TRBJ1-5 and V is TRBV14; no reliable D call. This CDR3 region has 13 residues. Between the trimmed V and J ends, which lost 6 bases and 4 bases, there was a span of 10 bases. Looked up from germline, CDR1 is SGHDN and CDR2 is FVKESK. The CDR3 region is CASSSGINQPQHF. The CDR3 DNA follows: TGTGCCAGCAGTTCGGGGATTAATCAGCCCCAGCATTTT.

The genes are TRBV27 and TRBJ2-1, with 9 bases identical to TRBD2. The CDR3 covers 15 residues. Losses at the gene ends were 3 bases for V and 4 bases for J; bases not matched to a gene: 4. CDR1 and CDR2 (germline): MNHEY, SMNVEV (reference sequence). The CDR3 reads CASSLGLARYNEQFF. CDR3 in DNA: TGTGCCAGCAGTTTGGGACTAGCAAGATACAATGAGCAGTTCTTC.

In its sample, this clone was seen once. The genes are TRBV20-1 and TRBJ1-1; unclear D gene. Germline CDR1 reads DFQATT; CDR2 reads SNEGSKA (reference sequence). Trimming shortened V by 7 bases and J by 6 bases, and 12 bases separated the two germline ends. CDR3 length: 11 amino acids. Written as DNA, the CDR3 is TGCAGTGTTACCCCTACAGCTGAAGCTTTCTTT. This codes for CSVTPTAEAFF.

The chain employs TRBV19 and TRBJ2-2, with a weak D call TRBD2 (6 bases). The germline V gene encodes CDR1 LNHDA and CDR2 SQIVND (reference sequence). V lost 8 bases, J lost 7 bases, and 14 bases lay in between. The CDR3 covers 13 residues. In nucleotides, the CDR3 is TGTGCCAGTTCCTTCATTAGCGGCGGGGAGCTGTTTTTT. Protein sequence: CASSFISGGELFF.

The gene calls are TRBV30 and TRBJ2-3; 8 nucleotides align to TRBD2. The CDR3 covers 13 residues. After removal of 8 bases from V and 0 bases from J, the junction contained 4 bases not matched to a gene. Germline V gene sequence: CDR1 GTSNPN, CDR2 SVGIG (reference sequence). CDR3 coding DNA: TGTGCCGGTGCTAGCGGGAGCACAGATACGCAGTATTTT. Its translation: CAGASGSTDTQYF.

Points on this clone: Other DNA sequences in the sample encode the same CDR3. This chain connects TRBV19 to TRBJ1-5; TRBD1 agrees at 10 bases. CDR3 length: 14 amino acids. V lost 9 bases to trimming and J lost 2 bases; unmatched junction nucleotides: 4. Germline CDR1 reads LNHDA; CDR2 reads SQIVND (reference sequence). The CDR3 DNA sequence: TGTGCCAGCGCCGGGACAGGGGGCAATCAGCCCCAGCATTTT. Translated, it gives CASAGTGGNQPQHF.